The clone carrying this T cell receptor (beta chain) has a single count. Assignments of participants to cohorts depended upon their own reported clinical history. These data are taken from a study of blood T cell repertoires in COVID-19. Data came from immunoSEQ multiplex PCR; TCRdb stores just in-frame clones and leaves some out. The sample has a few hundred thousand clones; approximately 80% are singletons. The source of this sequence is a woman between 35 and 50 years old with acute COVID-19. The sample was PBMCs or T cells enriched from blood (not recorded which).

The CDR3 spells CASSDLGNTEAFF. CDR3 bases: TGTGCCAGCAGTGACCTAGGGAACACTGAAGCTTTCTTT. The chain carries TRBV6-1 and TRBJ1-1, with D unclear. Germline CDR1 MNHNS, CDR2 SASEGT. This CDR3 has 13 residues. Trimming pared 3 bases from V and 1 base from J, leaving 6 bases between.